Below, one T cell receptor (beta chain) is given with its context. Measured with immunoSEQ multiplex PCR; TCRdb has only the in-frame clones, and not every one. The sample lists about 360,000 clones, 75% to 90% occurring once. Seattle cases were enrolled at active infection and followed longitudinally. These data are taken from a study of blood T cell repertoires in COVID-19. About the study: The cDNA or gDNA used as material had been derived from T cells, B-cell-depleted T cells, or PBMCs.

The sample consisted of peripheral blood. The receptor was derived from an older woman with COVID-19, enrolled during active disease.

This chain's CDR3 is CSVESTGVTGELFF. CDR3 nucleotides: TGCAGCGTTGAAAGCACAGGGGTAACCGGGGAGCTGTTTTTT. The V and J genes are TRBV29-1 and TRBJ2-2; 7 bases map to TRBD1. This CDR3 has 14 amino acids. CDR1 and CDR2 (germline): SQVTM, ANQGSEA. J lost 5 bases, V lost 2 bases, and 5 bases had no gene match.